These T cell receptor beta chains were read from a single sample in a study of breast tumors, draining lymph nodes, adjacent tissues. TCRdb analysed the multiplex PCR reads with MiXCR anew, one entry per CDR3 protein. The sample contains about 270,000 distinct CDR3 sequences, 30% of which appear only once. Input material: axillary lymph node tissue. The receptors derive from a female donor with breast cancer. Some clones in this sample may be carry-over from other donors' samples. The CDR3 runs from the conserved cysteine through the conserved F or W. A D gene is named only where the DNA matches it firmly. Some rows have no size entry. The others give once, few or many, or a class for an expanded clone.

V gene	clone size	D gene	J gene	CDR3 protein	CDR3 DNA
TRBV4-1	NA	NA	TRBJ2-4	CASSQASVLRDIQYF	TGCGCCAGCAGCCAAGCGTCCGTATTAAGGGACATTCAGTACTTC
TRBV2	many	NA	TRBJ1-6	CASSEEGGGIRSPLHF	TGTGCCAGCAGTGAAGAGGGGGGTGGAATACGTTCACCCCTCCACTTT
TRBV7-2	many	TRBD2	TRBJ2-2	CASSVGLATGELFF	TGTGCCAGCAGCGTCGGACTAGCCACCGGGGAGCTGTTTTTT
TRBV20-1	many	NA	TRBJ1-4	CSARDAGVGEKLFF	TGCAGTGCTAGAGATGCGGGGGTAGGAGAAAAACTGTTTTTT
TRBV15	many	TRBD1	TRBJ2-7	CATSRGDRTYEQYF	TGTGCCACCAGCAGGGGGGACAGAACCTACGAGCAGTACTTC
TRBV19	once	NA	TRBJ1-5	CASSETASSPQHF	TGTGCCAGTAGTGAAACAGCGAGCTCGCCCCAGCATTTT
TRBV3-1	few	NA	TRBJ2-1	CASSQDLSPRGQFF	TGTGCCAGCAGCCAAGATCTGTCCCCTCGGGGGCAGTTCTTC
TRBV30	NA	TRBD1	TRBJ1-6	CAWRSVPRQGRNSPLHF	TGTGCCTGGAGAAGCGTCCCGAGACAGGGGAGGAATTCACCCCTCCACTTT
TRBV7-3	many	NA	TRBJ2-1	CASSLGRYNEQFF	TGTGCCAGCAGCCTCGGACGATACAATGAGCAGTTCTTC
TRBV10-3	many	NA	TRBJ1-4	CAISPGSAINEKLFF	TGTGCCATCAGTCCAGGGTCAGCAATTAATGAAAAACTGTTTTTT
TRBV5-6	many	NA	TRBJ1-4	CASSLGNNEKLFF	TGTGCCAGCAGCTTGGGGAATAATGAAAAACTGTTTTTT
TRBV20-1	NA	TRBD1	TRBJ2-6	CSARIGDRVAGANVLTF	TGCAGTGCTAGGATCGGGGACAGGGTCGCTGGGGCCAACGTCCTGACTTTC
TRBV5-4	many	NA	TRBJ2-1	CASSLVEGNEQFF	TGTGCCAGCAGCTTGGTTGAGGGAAATGAGCAGTTCTTC
TRBV7-2	many	NA	TRBJ2-5	CASSLRQETQYF	TGTGCCAGCAGCCTACGCCAAGAGACCCAGTACTTC
TRBV10-2	many	NA	TRBJ1-5	CASSESRGTSNQPQHF	TGCGCCAGCAGTGAGTCGCGTGGGACTAGCAATCAGCCCCAGCATTTT
TRBV18	few	NA	TRBJ2-5	CASSLPGFQGETQYF	TGTGCCAGCTCACTCCCGGGATTCCAAGGGGAGACCCAGTACTTC
TRBV12-3/TRBV12-4	many	NA	TRBJ1-5	CASSLARPSAGNQPQHF	TGTGCCAGCAGTTTAGCGCGCCCGTCGGCGGGCAATCAGCCCCAGCATTTT
TRBV6-1	few	NA	TRBJ2-7	CASRPPAGLRGNEQYF	TGTGCCAGCAGACCACCTGCGGGTTTGCGCGGGAACGAGCAGTACTTC
TRBV20-1	many	TRBD1	TRBJ2-7	CSARSGTGDPYEQYF	TGCAGTGCTAGGTCGGGGACAGGAGATCCATACGAGCAGTACTTC
TRBV6-5	NA	NA	TRBJ2-1	CASSPFGIIGIGNEQFF	TGTGCCAGCAGTCCTTTCGGTATAATCGGGATTGGGAATGAGCAGTTCTTC
TRBV6-6	many	NA	TRBJ1-5	CASSRREPGQPQHF	TGTGCCAGCAGTCGACGTGAGCCCGGACAGCCCCAGCATTTT
TRBV6-1	NA	NA	TRBJ1-1	CASSEGNAFF	TGTGCCAGCAGTGAAGGTAATGCTTTCTTT
TRBV5-1	many	NA	TRBJ2-2	CASSLGGSTNTGELFF	TGCGCCAGCAGCTTGGGGGGATCGACGAACACCGGGGAGCTGTTTTTT
TRBV11-3	many	NA	TRBJ1-4	CASSLQGWGEKLFF	TGTGCCAGCAGCTTACAGGGTTGGGGTGAAAAACTGTTTTTT
TRBV15	many	TRBD1	TRBJ2-7	CATSRGTGGREQYF	TGTGCCACCAGCAGAGGGACAGGGGGTCGCGAGCAGTACTTC
TRBV4-1	few	TRBD2	TRBJ2-1	CASSQDGLAGGYNEQFF	TGCGCCAGCAGCCAAGATGGGCTAGCGGGAGGCTACAATGAGCAGTTCTTC
TRBV6-2/TRBV6-3	NA	TRBD1	TRBJ2-4	CASSYRTGQGAKNIQYF	TGTGCCAGCAGTTACAGAACCGGACAGGGGGCCAAAAACATTCAGTACTTC
TRBV7-2	many	NA	TRBJ2-7	CASTLTADYEQYF	TGTGCCAGCACCTTGACTGCCGACTACGAGCAGTACTTC
TRBV12-3/TRBV12-4	many	NA	TRBJ1-6	CASRGGTANSPLHF	TGTGCCAGCAGGGGGGGGACTGCCAATTCACCCCTCCACTTT
TRBV5-6	few	TRBD1	TRBJ2-7	CASSLMAARGFNEQYF	TGTGCCAGCAGCTTGATGGCAGCCAGGGGGTTTAACGAGCAGTACTTC
TRBV29-1	many	TRBD1	TRBJ2-2	CSVEVGGQGTGELFF	TGCAGCGTTGAAGTCGGCGGACAGGGGACCGGGGAGCTGTTTTTT
TRBV10-3	many	TRBD1	TRBJ2-7	CAIMRDRAGEQYF	TGTGCCATCATGAGAGACAGGGCTGGGGAGCAGTACTTC
TRBV7-9	NA	NA	TRBJ1-4	CASSLPRRNEKLFF	TGTGCCAGCAGCTTACCCAGGCGCAATGAAAAACTGTTTTTT
TRBV20-1	many	NA	TRBJ2-3	CSARGVAHATDTQYF	TGCAGTGCTAGAGGGGTGGCGCATGCCACAGATACGCAGTATTTT
TRBV20-1	many	NA	TRBJ2-1	CSASKAGLTNNEQFF	TGCAGTGCTAGTAAGGCGGGGCTAACAAACAATGAGCAGTTCTTC
TRBV6-5	few	TRBD2	TRBJ2-7	CASSGGGSYEQYF	TGTGCCAGCTCCGGGGGGGGCTCCTACGAGCAGTACTTC
TRBV7-2	many	NA	TRBJ1-2	CASSSKQGGLGYTF	TGTGCCAGCAGCTCGAAACAGGGCGGTCTTGGCTACACCTTC
TRBV12-3/TRBV12-4	many	TRBD1	TRBJ2-7	CASSPGQGRYEQYF	TGTGCCAGCAGCCCAGGACAGGGTCGGTACGAGCAGTACTTC
TRBV7-2	few	TRBD2	TRBJ2-7	CASSFSSGPPYEQYF	TGTGCCAGCAGCTTCAGTAGCGGGCCCCCCTACGAGCAGTACTTC
TRBV5-4	many	NA	TRBJ1-2	CASSLALGTAYGYTF	TGTGCCAGCAGCTTGGCCCTTGGGACGGCATATGGCTACACCTTC
TRBV7-9	many	NA	TRBJ2-7	CASSRGLTYEQYF	TGTGCCAGCAGTCGCGGGCTAACCTACGAGCAGTACTTC
TRBV3-1	NA	NA	TRBJ2-7	CASCQEFQGPYEQYF	TGTGCCAGCTGCCAAGAGTTCCAGGGTCCCTACGAGCAGTACTTC
TRBV20-1	many	TRBD1	TRBJ1-2	CSVISQEKGADGYTF	TGCAGTGTTATAAGTCAAGAGAAGGGGGCGGATGGCTACACCTTC
TRBV12-3/TRBV12-4	NA	NA	TRBJ2-1	CASSLGSGDFEQFF	TGTGCCAGCAGTTTAGGGTCGGGAGACTTTGAGCAGTTCTTC
TRBV20-1	many	NA	TRBJ2-5	CSARLGETQYF	TGCAGTGCTAGACTGGGAGAGACCCAGTACTTC
TRBV27	many	NA	TRBJ1-4	CASSSGSVGEKLFF	TGTGCCAGCAGCTCCGGGTCGGTTGGTGAAAAACTGTTTTTT
TRBV20-1	NA	TRBD2	TRBJ2-4	CSASGNSGRTKNIQYF	TGCAGTGCTAGTGGGAATAGCGGGAGGACCAAAAACATTCAGTACTTC
TRBV24-1	NA	NA	TRBJ2-5	CATSDTDRSQETQYF	TGTGCCACCAGTGATACCGACAGGTCTCAAGAGACCCAGTACTTC
TRBV4-3	many	NA	TRBJ2-2	CASSQPGPSPGELFF	TGCGCCAGCAGCCAGCCCGGGCCTAGCCCCGGGGAGCTGTTTTTT
TRBV7-8	NA	TRBD1	TRBJ2-1	CAWRGGQGAPRSYNEQFF	TGTGCCTGGAGAGGCGGACAGGGGGCCCCTCGTTCCTACAATGAGCAGTTCTTC
TRBV24-1	NA	NA	TRBJ2-3	CATSEAGQSTDTQYF	TGTGCCACCAGTGAAGCGGGACAGAGCACAGATACGCAGTATTTT
TRBV7-6	many	NA	TRBJ2-1	CASSSLVYNEQFF	TGTGCCAGCAGCTCCCTAGTTTACAATGAGCAGTTCTTC
TRBV19	few	NA	TRBJ1-2	CASNPVGRASTSNYGSTF	TGTGCCAGTAACCCCGTTGGCAGGGCCTCTACTTCTAACTATGGCTCCACCTTC
TRBV28	NA	NA	TRBJ1-4	CASSPKGGLALFF	TGTGCCAGCAGTCCTAAGGGAGGACTAGCGCTGTTTTTT
TRBV7-3	many	NA	TRBJ2-1	CASSSGTGSSYNEQFF	TGTGCCAGCAGCTCCGGGACGGGAAGCTCCTACAATGAGCAGTTCTTC
TRBV11-2	many	NA	TRBJ2-5	CASSPRGWEPEETQYF	TGTGCCAGCAGCCCCAGGGGTTGGGAGCCGGAAGAGACCCAGTACTTC
TRBV4-2	NA	NA	TRBJ2-3	CASSQGGAPRTDTQYF	TGTGCCAGCAGCCAAGGGGGGGCACCCCGCACAGATACGCAGTATTTC